This T cell receptor (beta chain) comes out of a study of blood T cell repertoires in COVID-19. Source study methods: Counts of nucleated cells, estimated from reference gene primer amplification, were obtained. Measured with immunoSEQ multiplex PCR; TCRdb has only the in-frame clones, and not every one. D and trimming were read from the DNA, whereas the V and J calls and clone size are those reported in that table. The data contain 200,000 to 250,000 clones, roughly nine tenths of them singletons. This clone was observed once. V lost 4 bases, J lost 4 bases, and 8 bases stayed unmatched. The CDR3 is made up of 15 amino acids. Looked up from germline, CDR1 is MNHEY and CDR2 is SVGAGI.

This TCR came from a woman between 45 and 60 years old in a cohort exposed to, infected with or recovered from COVID-19 (not recorded which). The chain couples TRBV6-5 to TRBJ1-1; 8 positions agree with TRBD1. Sequenced: PBMCs or T cells enriched from blood (not recorded which). The CDR3 nucleotides read TGTGCCAGCAGTTTCCCCCTTGGACAGGGCACTGAAGCTTTCTTT. Translation: CASSFPLGQGTEAFF.